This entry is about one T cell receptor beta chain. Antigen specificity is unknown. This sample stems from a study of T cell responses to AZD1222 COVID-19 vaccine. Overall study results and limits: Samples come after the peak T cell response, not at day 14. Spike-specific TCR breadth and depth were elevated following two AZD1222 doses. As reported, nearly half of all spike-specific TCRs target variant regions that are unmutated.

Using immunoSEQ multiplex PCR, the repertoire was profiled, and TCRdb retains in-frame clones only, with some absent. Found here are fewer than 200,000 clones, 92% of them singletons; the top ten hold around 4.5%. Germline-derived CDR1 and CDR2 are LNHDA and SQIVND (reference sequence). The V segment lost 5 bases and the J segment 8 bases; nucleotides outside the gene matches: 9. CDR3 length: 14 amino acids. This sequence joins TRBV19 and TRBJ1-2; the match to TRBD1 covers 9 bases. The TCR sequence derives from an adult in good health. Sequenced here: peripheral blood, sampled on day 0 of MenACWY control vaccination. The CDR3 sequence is CASSSVQGARGYTF. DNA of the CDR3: TGTGCCAGTAGTTCAGTACAGGGGGCGCGCGGCTACACCTTC.